The T cell receptor beta chain described here comes from a study of blood T cell repertoires in COVID-19. Study-level information: Sites in the United States, Italy and Spain provided acute and convalescent COVID-19 samples. Sources were T cells, B-cell-depleted T cells, or PBMCs; the material itself was cDNA or gDNA.

The authors' processing: Reference gene primer amplification yielded estimated nucleated cell counts. Here immunoSEQ multiplex PCR was the method, and the copy in TCRdb shows in-frame clones only, minus some. For V, J and clone size, that table is used; D and trimming come from the DNA. The data show about 35,000 clones, roughly four fifths seen once. The CDR3 spans 13 residues. In germline, CDR1 is MGHDK, CDR2 SYGVNS. V lost 4 bases and J lost 6, with 13 bases in between. The V and J genes are TRBV25-1 and TRBJ2-7, with D possibly matching TRBD2 (5 bases). This receptor was taken from a man in his forties or fifties with acute or convalescent COVID-19. Material for sequencing was peripheral blood. The DNA of the CDR3 is TGTGCCAGCAGTGCCTTGCTAGGGAGCGAGCAGTACTTC. This sequence encodes CASSALLGSEQYF.